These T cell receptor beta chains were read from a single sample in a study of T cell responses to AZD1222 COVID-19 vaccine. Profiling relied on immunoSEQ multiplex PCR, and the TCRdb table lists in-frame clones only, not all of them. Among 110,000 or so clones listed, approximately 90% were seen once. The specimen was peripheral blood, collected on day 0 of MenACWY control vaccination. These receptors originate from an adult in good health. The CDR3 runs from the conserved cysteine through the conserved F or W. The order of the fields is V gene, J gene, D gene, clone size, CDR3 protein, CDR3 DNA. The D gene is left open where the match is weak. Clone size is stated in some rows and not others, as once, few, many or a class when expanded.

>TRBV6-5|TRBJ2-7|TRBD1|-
CASSYTGGSYEQYF
TGTGCCAGCAGTTACACAGGGGGCTCCTACGAGCAGTACTTC
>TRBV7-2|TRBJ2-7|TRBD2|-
CASSFSKGLAGGRYEQYF
TGTGCCAGCAGCTTTTCGAAGGGACTAGCGGGGGGGCGCTACGAGCAGTACTTC
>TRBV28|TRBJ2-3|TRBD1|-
CASSSGQSTDTQYF
TGTGCCAGCAGTTCGGGACAGTCCACAGATACGCAGTATTTT
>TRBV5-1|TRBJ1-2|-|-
CASSFQGRRGNYGYTF
TGCGCCAGCAGCTTCCAGGGACGGAGAGGTAACTATGGCTACACCTTC
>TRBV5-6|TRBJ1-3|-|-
CASSQGNTIYF
TGTGCCAGCAGCCAAGGGAACACCATATATTTT
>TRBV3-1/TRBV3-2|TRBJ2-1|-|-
CASSPSGGYNEQFF
TGTGCCAGCAGCCCCAGTGGGGGATACAATGAGCAGTTCTTC
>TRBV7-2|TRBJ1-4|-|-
CASSSRGAAEKLFF
TGTGCCAGCAGCTCGAGGGGGGCAGCTGAAAAACTGTTTTTT
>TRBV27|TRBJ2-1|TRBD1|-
CASRGAGQGADEQFF
TGTGCCAGCAGAGGCGCGGGACAGGGTGCGGATGAGCAGTTCTTC
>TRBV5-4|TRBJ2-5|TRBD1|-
CASNRDRAQETQYF
TGTGCCAGCAACCGGGACAGGGCCCAAGAGACCCAGTACTTC
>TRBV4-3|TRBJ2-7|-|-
CASSQVMGSGSPYEQYF
TGCGCCAGCAGCCAAGTGATGGGAAGCGGCTCCCCCTACGAGCAGTACTTC
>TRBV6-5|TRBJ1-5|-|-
CATWDPGFGQPQHF
TGTGCCACCTGGGACCCGGGGTTTGGTCAGCCCCAGCATTTT
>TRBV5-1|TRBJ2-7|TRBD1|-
CASSFFPRVTGGSYEQYF
TGCGCCAGCAGCTTTTTCCCAAGGGTCACAGGGGGGTCCTACGAGCAGTACTTC
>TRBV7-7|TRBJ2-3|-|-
CASSLGGADTQYF
TGTGCTAGCAGCTTAGGGGGGGCAGATACGCAGTATTTT
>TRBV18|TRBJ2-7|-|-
CASSPARAYEQYF
TGTGCCAGCTCACCGGCCAGAGCCTACGAGCAGTACTTC
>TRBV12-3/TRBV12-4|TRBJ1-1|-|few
CASSLQNTEAFF
TGTGCCAGCAGTTTGCAGAACACTGAAGCTTTCTTT
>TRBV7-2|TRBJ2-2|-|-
CASSSTGNTGELFF
TGTGCCAGCAGCTCGACAGGGAACACCGGGGAGCTGTTTTTT
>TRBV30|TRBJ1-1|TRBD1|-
CAWQARTGETEAFF
TGTGCCTGGCAAGCGCGGACAGGGGAAACTGAAGCTTTCTTT
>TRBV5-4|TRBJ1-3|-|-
CASSLDSGNTIYF
TGTGCCAGCAGCTTGGACTCTGGAAACACCATATATTTT
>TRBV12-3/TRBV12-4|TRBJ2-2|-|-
CASSFRDAGELFF
TGTGCCAGCAGTTTCAGGGACGCCGGGGAGCTGTTTTTT
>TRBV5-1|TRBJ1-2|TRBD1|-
CASSFATGGYGYTF
TGCGCCAGCAGCTTTGCGACAGGGGGGTATGGCTACACCTTC
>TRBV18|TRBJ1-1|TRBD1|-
CASSPRGPQGASMNTEAFF
TGTGCCAGCTCACCACGCGGACCCCAGGGGGCATCTATGAACACTGAAGCTTTCTTT
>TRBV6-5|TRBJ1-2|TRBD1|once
CASSTTGTGDGYTF
TGTGCCAGCAGTACAACCGGGACAGGGGACGGCTACACCTTC
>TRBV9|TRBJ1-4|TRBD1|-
CASSADRGANARNEKLFF
TGTGCCAGCAGCGCGGACAGGGGCGCCAACGCCCGTAATGAAAAACTGTTTTTT
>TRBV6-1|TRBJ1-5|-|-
CASSDHSSNQPQHF
TGTGCCAGCAGTGACCACAGCAGCAATCAGCCCCAGCATTTT
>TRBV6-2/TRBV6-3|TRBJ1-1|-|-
CASSYSIEGLNTEAFF
TGTGCCAGCAGTTACTCGATCGAGGGCTTGAACACTGAAGCTTTCTTT
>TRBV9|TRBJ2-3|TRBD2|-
CASSPRRGGTDTQYF
TGTGCCAGCAGCCCCCGGCGGGGGGGCACAGATACGCAGTATTTT
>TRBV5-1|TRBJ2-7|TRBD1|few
CASSLGQGAYEQYF
TGCGCCAGCAGCTTGGGCCAGGGGGCCTACGAGCAGTACTTC
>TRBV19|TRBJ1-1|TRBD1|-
CASSIDGTVNTEAFF
TGTGCCAGTAGTATTGATGGGACAGTGAACACTGAAGCTTTCTTT
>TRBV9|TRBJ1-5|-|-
CASSAREGSNQPQHF
TGTGCCAGCAGCGCAAGGGAGGGTAGCAATCAGCCCCAGCATTTT
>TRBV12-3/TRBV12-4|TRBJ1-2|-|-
CASSLTPNYGYTF
TGTGCCAGCAGTTTAACCCCTAACTATGGCTACACCTTC
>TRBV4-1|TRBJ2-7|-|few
CASSLPFWRGPYEQYF
TGCGCCAGCAGCCTCCCCTTTTGGCGGGGGCCCTACGAGCAGTACTTC
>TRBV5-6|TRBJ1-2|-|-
CASSFGRPNYGYTF
TGTGCCAGCAGCTTCGGACGGCCTAACTATGGCTACACCTTC
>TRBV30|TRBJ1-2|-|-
CAWSVHRGPGLGYTF
TGTGCCTGGAGTGTACACCGGGGCCCAGGCTTGGGCTACACCTTC
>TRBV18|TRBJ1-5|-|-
CASLSGRDQPQHF
TGTGCCAGCTTATCGGGCAGAGATCAGCCCCAGCATTTT
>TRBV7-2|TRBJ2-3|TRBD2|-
CASSLGQSGGTDTQYF
TGTGCCAGCAGCTTAGGGCAAAGCGGGGGTACAGATACGCAGTATTTT
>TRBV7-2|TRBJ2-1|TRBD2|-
CASSKTSELEQFF
TGTGCCAGCAGCAAGACTAGCGAACTTGAGCAGTTCTTC
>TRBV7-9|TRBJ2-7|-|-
CASSPGGRSSYEQYF
TGTGCCAGCAGCCCCGGGGGCCGGAGCTCCTACGAGCAGTACTTC
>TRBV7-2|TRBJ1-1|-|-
CASSSMRTDMNTEAFF
TGTGCCAGCAGCTCCATGAGGACAGATATGAACACTGAAGCTTTCTTT
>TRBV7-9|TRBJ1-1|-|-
CASSPMGGGTEAFF
TGTGCCAGCAGCCCCATGGGGGGTGGCACTGAAGCTTTCTTT
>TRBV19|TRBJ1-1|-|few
CASCRGNTEAFF
TGTGCCAGTTGTAGGGGGAACACTGAAGCTTTCTTT
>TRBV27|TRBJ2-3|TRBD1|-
CASSLYTPQGAADTQYF
TGTGCCAGCAGTTTATACACCCCACAGGGGGCTGCAGATACGCAGTATTTT
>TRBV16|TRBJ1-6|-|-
CASSQLGRNYNSPLHF
TGTGCCAGCAGCCAACTCGGACGGAACTATAATTCACCCCTCCACTTT
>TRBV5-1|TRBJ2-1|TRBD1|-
CASSASGTGVDEQFF
TGCGCCAGCAGCGCTTCCGGGACAGGGGTTGATGAGCAGTTCTTC
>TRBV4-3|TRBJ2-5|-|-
CASSQGASSRAETQYF
TGCGCCAGCAGCCAAGGGGCTTCCTCGAGGGCAGAGACCCAGTACTTC
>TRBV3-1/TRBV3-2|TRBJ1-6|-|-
CASSGRQAGPLHF
TGTGCCAGCAGCGGAAGACAGGCTGGACCCCTCCACTTT
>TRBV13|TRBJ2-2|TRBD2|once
CASSWGLAGAGGELFF
TGTGCCAGCAGCTGGGGACTAGCGGGGGCCGGCGGGGAGCTGTTTTTT
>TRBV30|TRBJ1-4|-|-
CAWSTPQGVGEKLFF
TGTGCCTGGAGTACACCACAGGGTGTTGGGGAAAAACTGTTTTTT
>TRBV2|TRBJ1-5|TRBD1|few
CASSGEGTGGEPQHF
TGTGCCAGCAGTGGGGAGGGGACAGGGGGAGAGCCCCAGCATTTT
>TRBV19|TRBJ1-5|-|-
CASSIDPPRGNQPQHF
TGTGCCAGTAGTATAGATCCCCCTCGGGGCAATCAGCCCCAGCATTTT
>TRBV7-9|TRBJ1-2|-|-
CASSLAGNYGYTF
TGTGCCAGCAGCTTAGCAGGGAACTATGGCTACACCTTC